These T cell receptor beta chains were read from a single sample in a study of CD8 T cells in Susac syndrome. Each CDR3 protein gets one entry after TCRdb re-called the immunoSEQ multiplex PCR reads with MiXCR. In the table there are some 210,000 distinct CDR3 sequences, less than 95% of which are singletons. Sequences were obtained from CD4+ T cells from PBMCs. The receptors were sampled from a human donor with Susac syndrome. Each CDR3 is given with its conserved first and last residue. Fields, in order: clone size, J gene, D gene, V gene, CDR3 protein, CDR3 DNA. A D gene is named only where the DNA matches it firmly. Only some rows state a clone size, as once, few, many or a class for expanded clones.

NA	TRBJ2-3	NA	TRBV14	CASSQDNAGPITDTQYF	TGTGCCAGCAGCCAAGATAACGCGGGGCCGATCACAGATACGCAGTATTTT
NA	TRBJ2-1	NA	TRBV20-1	CSADPEVGEQFF	TGCAGTGCTGACCCTGAGGTGGGTGAGCAGTTCTTC
NA	TRBJ2-5	NA	TRBV15	CATSRQYTETQYF	TGTGCCACCAGCAGACAATACACGGAGACCCAGTACTTC
NA	TRBJ2-2	NA	TRBV15	CATSRARRSGELFF	TGTGCCACCAGCAGAGCAAGGAGAAGCGGGGAGCTGTTTTTT
once	TRBJ1-5	TRBD1	TRBV20-1	CSAVRDRQYQPQHF	TGCAGTGCTGTCCGGGACAGGCAATATCAGCCCCAGCATTTT
NA	TRBJ1-5	TRBD1	TRBV28	CASVPSAGGIQPQHF	TGTGCCAGCGTACCCTCGGCAGGGGGAATTCAGCCCCAGCATTTT
NA	TRBJ2-5	NA	TRBV30	CAWSVTAPTQYF	TGTGCCTGGAGTGTTACCGCGCCCACCCAGTACTTC
once	TRBJ2-5	TRBD2	TRBV24-1	CATSDSRTSGGETQYF	TGTGCCACCAGTGATTCCCGGACTAGCGGAGGGGAGACCCAGTACTTC
NA	TRBJ1-6	NA	TRBV15	CATSRFPGGGNSPLHF	TGTGCCACCAGCAGATTCCCGGGGGGTGGTAATTCACCCCTCCACTTT
NA	TRBJ2-3	NA	TRBV20-1	CSALAPADPTDTQYF	TGCAGTGCTTTAGCTCCAGCGGACCCCACAGATACGCAGTATTTT